This T cell receptor beta chain was identified in a study of blood T cell repertoires in COVID-19. In the study overall: Both acute and convalescent COVID-19 samples were obtained from the United States, Italy and Spain.

Per the study methods: For nucleated cells, counts were estimated from reference gene primer amplification. Some clones are missing from TCRdb's copy, which holds only in-frame ones; the method was immunoSEQ multiplex PCR. The DNA was the basis for D and trimming; V, J and clone size are from that table. The sample contains some 350,000 clones, around nine tenths of which appear only once. V was shortened by 4 bases and J by 0 bases, with 13 bases between the two germline ends. This CDR3 comprises 16 residues. CDR1 MNHNS and CDR2 SASEGT come from the germline V gene. This TCR was sampled from a woman between 65 and 79 years old with COVID-19, enrolled during active disease. This chain links TRBV6-1 with TRBJ2-1; a possible D gene is TRBD2 (5 bases). What was sequenced was peripheral blood. The CDR3 nucleotides are TGTGCCAGCAGTGGCCTAGCCGCTAGCTCCTACAATGAGCAGTTCTTC. Protein sequence: CASSGLAASSYNEQFF.